Listed below are T cell receptor beta chains from one sample, sequenced in a study of T and B cells in COVID-19 patients. From the multiplex PCR reads, TCRdb called clonotypes with MiXCR, one entry per CDR3 protein. The sample lists about 11,000 distinct CDR3 sequences; 30% were seen once. Sequenced material: blood. The receptor source for this set is a human donor who had recovered from COVID-19. Each CDR3 is given with its conserved first and last residue. The order of the fields is clone size, D gene, V gene, J gene, CDR3 protein, CDR3 DNA. A D gene is named only where the DNA matches it firmly. The size of a clone is reported for some rows only, either as once, few or many, or as a class for expanded clones.

size: medium-sized
D: .
V: TRBV19
J: TRBJ1-3
CDR3: CASSMRWTAGNTIYF
DNA: TGTGCCAGTAGTATGAGGTGGACAGCTGGAAACACCATATATTTT

size: .
D: .
V: TRBV11-1
J: TRBJ2-7
CDR3: CASSHDRTRYEQYF
DNA: TGCGCCAGCAGCCACGACAGGACACGGTACGAGCAGTACTTC

size: few
D: .
V: TRBV6-1
J: TRBJ2-7
CDR3: CASSDPPYEQYF
DNA: TGTGCCAGCAGTGATCCCCCCTACGAGCAGTACTTC

size: .
D: TRBD2
V: TRBV4-3
J: TRBJ2-7
CDR3: CASSRTSGNSYEQYF
DNA: TGCGCCAGCAGCCGGACTAGCGGAAACTCCTACGAGCAGTACTTC

size: few
D: .
V: TRBV5-1
J: TRBJ2-3
CDR3: CASSLAESTDTQYF
DNA: TGCGCCAGCAGCTTGGCGGAGAGCACAGATACGCAGTATTTT

size: many
D: .
V: TRBV29-1
J: TRBJ1-2
CDR3: CSGGEEGEGYTF
DNA: TGCAGCGGGGGGGAGGAGGGAGAAGGCTACACCTTC

size: many
D: .
V: TRBV6-5
J: TRBJ1-1
CDR3: CASSYSRRNTEAFF
DNA: TGTGCCAGCAGTTACTCGAGGAGGAACACTGAAGCTTTCTTT

size: few
D: TRBD1
V: TRBV5-1
J: TRBJ2-1
CDR3: CASNRQGAGEQFF
DNA: TGCGCCAGCAATCGCCAGGGGGCCGGAGAGCAGTTCTTC

size: few
D: .
V: TRBV6-5
J: TRBJ2-5
CDR3: CASSFSGLETQYF
DNA: TGTGCCAGCAGTTTCAGCGGTCTCGAGACCCAGTACTTC

size: few
D: .
V: TRBV5-4
J: TRBJ2-3
CDR3: CASSLPSGTDTQYF
DNA: TGTGCCAGCAGCTTACCATCGGGCACAGATACGCAGTATTTT

size: .
D: .
V: TRBV5-1
J: TRBJ2-1
CDR3: CASGIAGGSYNEQFF
DNA: TGCGCCAGCGGGATAGCCGGTGGGTCCTACAATGAGCAGTTCTTC

size: .
D: TRBD1
V: TRBV6-2/TRBV6-3
J: TRBJ1-2
CDR3: CASSFPPGQGAPGYTF
DNA: TGTGCCAGCAGTTTCCCCCCGGGACAGGGGGCTCCTGGCTACACCTTC

size: few
D: TRBD2
V: TRBV6-2/TRBV6-3
J: TRBJ2-1
CDR3: CASSYSGLAGDNEQFF
DNA: TGTGCCAGCAGTTACTCCGGACTAGCGGGGGACAATGAGCAGTTCTTC

size: .
D: TRBD2
V: TRBV6-2/TRBV6-3
J: TRBJ2-5
CDR3: CASRGSGLQETQYF
DNA: TGTGCCAGCAGGGGGTCGGGACTACAGGAGACCCAGTACTTC

size: many
D: .
V: TRBV6-5
J: TRBJ1-3
CDR3: CASSYSAQGGNTIYF
DNA: TGTGCCAGCAGTTACTCAGCGCAGGGAGGAAACACCATATATTTT

size: many
D: .
V: TRBV27
J: TRBJ2-2
CDR3: CASSPRGITGELFF
DNA: TGTGCCAGCAGTCCACGGGGGATCACCGGGGAGCTGTTTTTT

size: many
D: .
V: TRBV6-5
J: TRBJ2-2
CDR3: CASSYGGAHTGELFF
DNA: TGTGCCAGCAGTTACGGGGGGGCTCACACCGGGGAGCTGTTTTTT

size: .
D: TRBD2
V: TRBV7-6
J: TRBJ2-1
CDR3: CASRTTSGRPNNEQFF
DNA: TGTGCCAGCAGAACGACTAGCGGGAGGCCTAACAATGAGCAGTTCTTC

size: .
D: .
V: TRBV7-2
J: TRBJ2-7
CDR3: CASTRDPSYEQYF
DNA: TGTGCCAGCACCCGCGACCCCTCCTACGAGCAGTACTTC

size: few
D: .
V: TRBV6-6
J: TRBJ1-1
CDR3: CASSYGRMNTEAFF
DNA: TGTGCCAGCAGTTACGGACGGATGAACACTGAAGCTTTCTTT

size: .
D: .
V: TRBV27
J: TRBJ2-7
CDR3: CASSPSGGRAHEQYF
DNA: TGTGCCAGCAGCCCAAGTGGGGGCAGGGCCCACGAGCAGTACTTC

size: .
D: .
V: TRBV4-3
J: TRBJ2-6
CDR3: CASSQEASSSGADVLTF
DNA: TGCGCCAGCAGCCAAGAAGCCTCCTCCTCTGGGGCCGACGTCCTGACTTTC

size: .
D: .
V: TRBV6-6
J: TRBJ1-4
CDR3: CASSGGGSEKLFF
DNA: TGTGCCAGCAGTGGCGGGGGCAGTGAAAAACTGTTTTTT

size: .
D: TRBD2
V: TRBV6-5
J: TRBJ2-7
CDR3: CASRASGSYEQYF
DNA: TGTGCCAGCAGGGCTAGCGGCTCCTACGAGCAGTACTTC

size: many
D: TRBD2
V: TRBV30
J: TRBJ2-1
CDR3: CASRPSGNEQFF
DNA: TGTGCCTCAAGGCCTAGCGGGAATGAGCAGTTCTTC

size: few
D: TRBD1
V: TRBV6-6
J: TRBJ1-5
CDR3: CASSGDRATNQPQHF
DNA: TGTGCCAGCAGTGGGGACAGGGCGACGAATCAGCCCCAGCATTTT

size: few
D: .
V: TRBV12-3/TRBV12-4
J: TRBJ1-3
CDR3: CASRRDSYSGNTIYF
DNA: TGTGCCAGCAGACGAGACAGTTACTCTGGAAACACCATATATTTT

size: .
D: TRBD2
V: TRBV6-5
J: TRBJ2-1
CDR3: CASSYLGRAHNEQFF
DNA: TGTGCCAGCAGTTACCTCGGGAGGGCCCACAATGAGCAGTTCTTC

size: .
D: .
V: TRBV6-5
J: TRBJ2-1
CDR3: CASSPPGDRLALAGGGEQFF
DNA: TGTGCCAGCAGTCCACCGGGGGACAGGTTGGCACTAGCGGGTGGGGGTGAGCAGTTCTTC

size: many
D: .
V: TRBV6-5
J: TRBJ2-7
CDR3: CASSFYGDLSSYEQYF
DNA: TGTGCCAGCAGTTTCTACGGGGACTTGAGCTCCTACGAGCAGTACTTC

size: medium-sized
D: TRBD1
V: TRBV29-1
J: TRBJ2-7
CDR3: CSVEDRGQYEQYF
DNA: TGCAGCGTTGAAGACAGGGGGCAATACGAGCAGTACTTC

size: medium-sized
D: .
V: TRBV6-2/TRBV6-3
J: TRBJ2-7
CDR3: CASSYLSPTIYEQYF
DNA: TGTGCCAGCAGTTACTTGAGCCCAACCATATACGAGCAGTACTTC

size: .
D: .
V: TRBV5-6
J: TRBJ2-7
CDR3: CASRGHGDLGFEQYF
DNA: TGTGCCAGCAGGGGGCACGGGGACCTCGGCTTTGAGCAGTACTTC

size: .
D: .
V: TRBV19
J: TRBJ2-4
CDR3: CASSIVMSLAKNIQYF
DNA: TGTGCCAGTAGTATAGTGATGTCCTTGGCCAAAAACATTCAGTACTTC

size: .
D: .
V: TRBV24-1
J: TRBJ2-1
CDR3: CATSDYTQGRGQFF
DNA: TGTGCCACCAGTGATTATACTCAGGGGAGGGGGCAGTTCTTC

size: few
D: TRBD2
V: TRBV5-6
J: TRBJ2-3
CDR3: CASSFNSGGTDTQYF
DNA: TGTGCCAGCAGTTTCAATAGCGGGGGCACAGATACGCAGTATTTT

size: .
D: TRBD2
V: TRBV6-5
J: TRBJ2-1
CDR3: CASGGVAGVFSAEQFF
DNA: TGTGCCAGCGGCGGTGTAGCGGGAGTTTTTTCGGCTGAGCAGTTCTTC

size: many
D: .
V: TRBV19
J: TRBJ2-7
CDR3: CASSIETGIWEQYF
DNA: TGTGCCAGTAGTATAGAGACGGGAATCTGGGAGCAGTACTTC

size: medium-sized
D: TRBD2
V: TRBV29-1
J: TRBJ2-7
CDR3: CSAKRAGGFGRYEQYF
DNA: TGCAGCGCCAAACGGGCCGGAGGGTTCGGGAGGTACGAGCAGTACTTC

size: few
D: .
V: TRBV27
J: TRBJ2-7
CDR3: CASSLQGQTYEQYF
DNA: TGTGCCAGCAGTTTACAGGGGCAGACCTACGAGCAGTACTTC

size: medium-sized
D: .
V: TRBV18
J: TRBJ2-1
CDR3: CASSDYNEQFF
DNA: TGTGCCAGCTCAGATTACAATGAGCAGTTCTTC

size: few
D: .
V: TRBV12-3/TRBV12-4
J: TRBJ2-1
CDR3: CASSFRGSLYNEQFF
DNA: TGTGCCAGCAGTTTCCGAGGGAGTCTCTACAATGAGCAGTTCTTC

size: few
D: .
V: TRBV18
J: TRBJ1-1
CDR3: CASYPRQSMNTEAFF
DNA: TGTGCCAGCTACCCTAGACAGAGCATGAACACTGAAGCTTTCTTT

size: .
D: TRBD2
V: TRBV7-9
J: TRBJ2-1
CDR3: CASSLGLVKGNEQFF
DNA: TGTGCCAGCAGCTTGGGACTAGTAAAGGGCAATGAGCAGTTCTTC

size: few
D: .
V: TRBV20-1
J: TRBJ2-1
CDR3: CSARDLAVSSYNEQFF
DNA: TGCAGTGCTAGAGATTTGGCAGTGAGCTCCTACAATGAGCAGTTCTTC

size: medium-sized
D: TRBD2
V: TRBV15
J: TRBJ2-1
CDR3: CATSRVPSGQQFF
DNA: TGTGCCACCAGCAGAGTCCCTAGCGGGCAGCAGTTCTTC

size: medium-sized
D: TRBD2
V: TRBV11-3
J: TRBJ2-5
CDR3: CASSLALAGVETQYF
DNA: TGTGCCAGCAGCTTAGCTCTAGCGGGAGTGGAGACCCAGTACTTC

size: .
D: TRBD2
V: TRBV7-2
J: TRBJ2-5
CDR3: CASSFSTSGRRETQYF
DNA: TGTGCCAGCAGCTTCTCGACTAGCGGGAGGAGAGAGACCCAGTACTTC

size: medium-sized
D: .
V: TRBV19
J: TRBJ2-2
CDR3: CASETGGELFF
DNA: TGTGCCAGTGAGACTGGCGGGGAGCTGTTTTTT

size: many
D: TRBD2
V: TRBV5-5
J: TRBJ2-1
CDR3: CASSFRLAGYNEQFF
DNA: TGTGCCAGCAGCTTTCGACTAGCGGGGTACAATGAGCAGTTCTTC

size: many
D: .
V: TRBV19
J: TRBJ2-7
CDR3: CASSYSAGQRTYEQYF
DNA: TGTGCCAGTAGTTATTCTGCGGGGCAGAGGACCTACGAGCAGTACTTC